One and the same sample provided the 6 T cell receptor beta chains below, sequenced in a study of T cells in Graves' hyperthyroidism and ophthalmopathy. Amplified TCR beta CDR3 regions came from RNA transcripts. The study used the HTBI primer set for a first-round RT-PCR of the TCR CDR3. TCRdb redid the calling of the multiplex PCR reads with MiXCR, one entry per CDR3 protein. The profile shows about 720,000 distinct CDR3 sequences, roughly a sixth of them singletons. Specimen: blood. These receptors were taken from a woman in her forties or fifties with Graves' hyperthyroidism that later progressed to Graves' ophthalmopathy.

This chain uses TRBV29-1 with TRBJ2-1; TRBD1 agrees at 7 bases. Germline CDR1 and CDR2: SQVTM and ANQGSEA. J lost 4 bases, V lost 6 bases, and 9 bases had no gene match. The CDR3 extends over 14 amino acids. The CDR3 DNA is TGCAGCGTCGTAAGGGACAGCAATTACAATGAGCAGTTCTTC. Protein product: CSVVRDSNYNEQFF.

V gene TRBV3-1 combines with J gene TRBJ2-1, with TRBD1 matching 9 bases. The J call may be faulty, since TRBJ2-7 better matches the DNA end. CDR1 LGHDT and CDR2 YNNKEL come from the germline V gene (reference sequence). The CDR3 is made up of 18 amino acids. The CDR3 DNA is TGTGCCAGCAGCCAAGATCGTGGCGGGACAGGGTTGAACAATGAGCAGTACTTC. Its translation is CASSQDRGGTGLNNEQYF.

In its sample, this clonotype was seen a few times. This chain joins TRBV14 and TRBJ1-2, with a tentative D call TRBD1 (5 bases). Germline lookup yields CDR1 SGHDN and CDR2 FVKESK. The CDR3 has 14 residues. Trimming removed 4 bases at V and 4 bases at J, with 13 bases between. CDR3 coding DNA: TGTGCCAGCAGCCGTGGGACGATTGTCTATGGCTACACCTTC. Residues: CASSRGTIVYGYTF.

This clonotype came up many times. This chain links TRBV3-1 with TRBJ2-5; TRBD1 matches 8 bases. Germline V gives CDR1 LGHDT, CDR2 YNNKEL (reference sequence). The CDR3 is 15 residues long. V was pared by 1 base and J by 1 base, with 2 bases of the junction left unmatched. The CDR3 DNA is TGTGCCAGCAGCCAAGTAGGGACAGGCCAAGAGACCCAGTACTTC. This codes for CASSQVGTGQETQYF.

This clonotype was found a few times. As DNA, the CDR3 is TGTGCCAGCACCCCGAGGACCAGTATGAACACTGAAGCTTTCTTT. Translation: CASTPRTSMNTEAFF. This chain uses TRBV12-3 or TRBV12-4 with TRBJ1-1; D ambiguous. The CDR3 covers 15 residues. The V end was cut by 7 bases, the J end by 0 bases, with 15 bases between.

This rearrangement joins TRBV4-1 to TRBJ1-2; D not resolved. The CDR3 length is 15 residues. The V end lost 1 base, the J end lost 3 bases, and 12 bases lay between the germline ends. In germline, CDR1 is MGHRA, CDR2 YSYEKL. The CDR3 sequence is CASSQVLYEDYGYTF. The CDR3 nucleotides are TGCGCCAGCAGCCAAGTTCTTTACGAGGACTATGGCTACACCTTC.